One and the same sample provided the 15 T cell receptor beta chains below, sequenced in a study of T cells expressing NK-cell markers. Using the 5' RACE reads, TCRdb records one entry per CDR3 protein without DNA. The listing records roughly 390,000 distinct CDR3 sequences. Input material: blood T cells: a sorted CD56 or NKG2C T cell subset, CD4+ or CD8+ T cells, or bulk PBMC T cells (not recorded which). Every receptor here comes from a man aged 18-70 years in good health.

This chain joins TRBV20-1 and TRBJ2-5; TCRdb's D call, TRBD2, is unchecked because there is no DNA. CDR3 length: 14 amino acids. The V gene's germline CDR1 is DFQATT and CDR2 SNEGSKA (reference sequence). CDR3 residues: CSARALAGSQTQYF.

CDR3: CASSRNRAGANVLTF. This chain links TRBV7-3 with TRBJ2-6; no DNA is available, so the TRBD1 call from TCRdb remains unchecked. CDR1 and CDR2 from the germline V gene are SGHTA and FQGTGA. The CDR3 covers 15 residues.

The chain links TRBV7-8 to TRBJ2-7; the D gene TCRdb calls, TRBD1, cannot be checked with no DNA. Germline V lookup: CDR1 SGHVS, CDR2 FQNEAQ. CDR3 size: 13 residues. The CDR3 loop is CASTRGRVGEQYF.

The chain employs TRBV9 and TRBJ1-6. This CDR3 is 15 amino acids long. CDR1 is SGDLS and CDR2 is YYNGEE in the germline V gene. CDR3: CASSFRQLYNSPLHF.

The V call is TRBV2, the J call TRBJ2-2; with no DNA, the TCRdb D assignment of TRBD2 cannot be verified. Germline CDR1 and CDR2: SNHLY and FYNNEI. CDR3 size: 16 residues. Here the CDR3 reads CASSELGGEVTGELFF.

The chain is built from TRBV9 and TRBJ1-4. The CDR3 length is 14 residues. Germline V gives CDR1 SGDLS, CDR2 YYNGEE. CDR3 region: CASSVGGIDEKLFF.

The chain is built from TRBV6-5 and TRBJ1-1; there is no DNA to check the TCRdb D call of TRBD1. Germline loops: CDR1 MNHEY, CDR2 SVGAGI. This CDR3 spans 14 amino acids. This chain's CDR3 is CASSYGQGRTEAFF.

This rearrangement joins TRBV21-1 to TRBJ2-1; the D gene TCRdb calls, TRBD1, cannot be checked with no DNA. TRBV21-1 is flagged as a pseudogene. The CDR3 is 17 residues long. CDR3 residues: CASSNTYPGLHRNEQFF.

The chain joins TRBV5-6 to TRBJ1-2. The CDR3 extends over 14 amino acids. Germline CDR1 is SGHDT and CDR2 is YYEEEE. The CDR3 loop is CASSISSPGYGYTF.

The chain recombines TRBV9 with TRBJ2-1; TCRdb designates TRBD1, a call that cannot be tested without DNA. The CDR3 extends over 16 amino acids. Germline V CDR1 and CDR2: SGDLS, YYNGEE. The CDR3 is CASSPRGQGGYNEQFF.

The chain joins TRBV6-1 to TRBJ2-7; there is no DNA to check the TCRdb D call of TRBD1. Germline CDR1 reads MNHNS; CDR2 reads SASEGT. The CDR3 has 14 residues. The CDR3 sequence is CASSEIRGSGEQYF.

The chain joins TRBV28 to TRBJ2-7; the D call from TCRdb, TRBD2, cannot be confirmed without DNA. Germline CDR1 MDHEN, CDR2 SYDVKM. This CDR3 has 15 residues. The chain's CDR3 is CASSSRTAYSYEQYF.

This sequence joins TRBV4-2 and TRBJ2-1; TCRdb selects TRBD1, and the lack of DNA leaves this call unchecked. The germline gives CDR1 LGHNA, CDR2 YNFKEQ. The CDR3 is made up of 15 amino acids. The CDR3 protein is CASSHGPGQRNEQFF.

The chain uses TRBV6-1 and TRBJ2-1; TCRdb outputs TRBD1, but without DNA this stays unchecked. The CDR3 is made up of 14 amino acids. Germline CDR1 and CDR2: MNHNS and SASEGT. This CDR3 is CASRRGGGGNEQFF.

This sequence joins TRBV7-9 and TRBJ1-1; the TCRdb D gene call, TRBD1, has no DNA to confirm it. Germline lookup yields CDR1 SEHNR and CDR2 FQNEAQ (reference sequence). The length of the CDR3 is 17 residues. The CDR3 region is CASSPVGAGQANTEAFF.